This TCR beta chain was recorded in a study of T-cell memory formation after mild COVID-19. This clonotype was recorded a few times. Its antigen is undetermined. The ends were cut back, 0 bases at V and 5 bases at J, with 14 bases in the middle. The CDR3 length is 15 residues. Germline V gene data show CDR1 as SGHDT and CDR2 as YYEEEE. TCRdb reanalysed the 5' RACE reads using MiXCR and keeps one entry per CDR3 protein. The sample contains about 410,000 distinct CDR3 sequences, roughly a quarter of which appear only once. Findings of the study overall: Mainly CM and EM harbored the contracting CD4+ clones; mainly EMRA harbored the CD8+ ones.

Sequencing input: PBMCs or a T cell subset sorted from them (not recorded which). The receptor was isolated from an adult woman who had mild COVID-19 (a few samples of this study predate the infection). Cell type and time point are not known. This sequence joins TRBV5-6 and TRBJ1-1, with D possibly TRBD1 on 6 matching bases. The CDR3 loop reads CASSLGDIFRTEAFF. The CDR3 DNA reads as TGTGCCAGCAGCTTGGGGGACATTTTTCGAACTGAAGCTTTCTTT.